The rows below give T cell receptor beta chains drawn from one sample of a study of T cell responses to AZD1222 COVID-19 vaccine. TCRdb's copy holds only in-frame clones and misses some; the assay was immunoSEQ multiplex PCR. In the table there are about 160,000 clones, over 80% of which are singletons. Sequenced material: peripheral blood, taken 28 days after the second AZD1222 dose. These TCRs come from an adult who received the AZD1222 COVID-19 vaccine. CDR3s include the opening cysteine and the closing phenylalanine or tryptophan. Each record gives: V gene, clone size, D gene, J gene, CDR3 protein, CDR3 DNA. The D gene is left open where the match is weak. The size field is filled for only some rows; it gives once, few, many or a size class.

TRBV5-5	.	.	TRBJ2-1	CASSLRQPRYNEQFF	TGTGCCAGCAGCTTGAGGCAACCCAGATACAATGAGCAGTTCTTC
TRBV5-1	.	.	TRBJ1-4	CASKAGVGEKLFF	TGCGCCAGCAAGGCAGGGGTCGGGGAAAAACTGTTTTTT
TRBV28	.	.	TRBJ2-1	CASSLGNGGVSFNEQFF	TGTGCCAGCAGTTTGGGGAATGGGGGAGTGAGTTTCAATGAGCAGTTCTTC
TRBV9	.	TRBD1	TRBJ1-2	CASSVTGTGGLPSYGYTF	TGTGCCAGCAGCGTCACCGGGACAGGGGGCTTGCCCAGCTATGGCTACACCTTC
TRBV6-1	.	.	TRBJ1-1	CASSDGIGEAFF	TGTGCCAGCAGTGACGGTATAGGCGAAGCTTTCTTT
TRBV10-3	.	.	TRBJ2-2	CAISESAGELFF	TGTGCCATCAGTGAGTCCGCCGGGGAGCTGTTTTTT
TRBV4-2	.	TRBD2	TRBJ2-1	CASSQDTREGYNEQFF	TGTGCCAGCAGCCAAGACACTAGGGAGGGTTACAATGAGCAGTTCTTC
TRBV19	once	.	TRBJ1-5	CASSNRQGSNSNQPQHF	TGTGCCAGTAGTAATCGCCAGGGGAGTAATAGCAATCAGCCCCAGCATTTT
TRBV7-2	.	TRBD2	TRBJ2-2	CASSLISGGGTGELFF	TGTGCCAGCAGCTTAATCAGCGGGGGAGGGACCGGGGAGCTGTTTTTT
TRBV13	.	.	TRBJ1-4	CASSHGISARNQKLFF	TGTGCCAGCAGCCACGGGATCTCCGCACGAAACCAAAAACTGTTTTTT
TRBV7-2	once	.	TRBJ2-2	CASSLGRNTGELFF	TGTGCCAGCAGCTTAGGACGGAACACCGGGGAGCTGTTTTTT
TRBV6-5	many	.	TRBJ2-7	CASSSGQTPDEQYF	TGTGCCAGCAGTTCGGGCCAAACACCCGACGAGCAGTACTTC
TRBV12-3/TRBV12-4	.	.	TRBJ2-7	CASRSGFYEQYF	TGTGCCAGCAGGTCCGGCTTCTACGAGCAGTACTTC
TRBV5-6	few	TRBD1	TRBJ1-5	CASTMTGSNQPQHF	TGTGCCAGCACCATGACAGGGAGCAATCAGCCCCAGCATTTT
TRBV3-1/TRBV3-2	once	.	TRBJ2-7	CASSQDWGSYEQYF	TGTGCCAGCAGCCAAGATTGGGGATCCTACGAGCAGTACTTC
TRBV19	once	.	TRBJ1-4	CASSNSPVATNEKLFF	TGTGCCAGTAGTAATTCTCCAGTAGCAACTAATGAAAAACTGTTTTTT
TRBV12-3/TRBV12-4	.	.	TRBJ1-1	CASSLTGETEAFF	TGTGCCAGCAGTTTAACGGGGGAAACTGAAGCTTTCTTT
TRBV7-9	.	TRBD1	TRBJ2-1	CASSPSGGQGSNEQFF	TGTGCCAGCAGCCCTTCTGGGGGACAGGGGTCAAATGAGCAGTTCTTC
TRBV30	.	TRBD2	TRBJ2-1	CAWSVLGGSINEQFF	TGTGCCTGGAGTGTACTGGGCGGGAGTATTAATGAGCAGTTCTTC
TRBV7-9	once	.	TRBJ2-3	CASSLGDLYSTDTQYF	TGTGCCAGCAGCTTAGGAGATCTGTATAGCACAGATACGCAGTATTTT
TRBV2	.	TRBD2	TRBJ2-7	CGATSGGYEQYF	TGTGGGGCGACTAGCGGGGGGTACGAGCAGTACTTC
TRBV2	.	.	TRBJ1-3	CASILSPPTEPSGNTIYF	TGTGCCAGCATCTTGTCTCCCCCGACAGAACCCTCTGGAAACACCATATATTTT
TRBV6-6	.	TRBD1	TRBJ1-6	CASTENGQGQGSPLHF	TGTGCCAGCACCGAAAACGGACAGGGGCAGGGATCACCCCTCCACTTT
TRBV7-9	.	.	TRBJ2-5	CASSLLVGDQETQYF	TGTGCCAGCAGCTTATTAGTTGGGGACCAAGAGACCCAGTACTTC
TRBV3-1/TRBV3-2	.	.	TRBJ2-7	CASSRAGEQYF	TGTGCCAGCAGCCGGGCGGGCGAGCAGTACTTC
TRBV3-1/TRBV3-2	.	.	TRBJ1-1	CASSQIGGTEAFF	TGTGCCAGCAGCCAAATAGGGGGAACTGAAGCTTTCTTT
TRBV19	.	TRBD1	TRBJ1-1	CASRYTGGVTEAFF	TGTGCCAGCCGCTATACAGGGGGCGTAACTGAAGCTTTCTTT
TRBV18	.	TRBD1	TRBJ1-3	CASSLKGAGNTIYF	TGTGCCAGCTCACTCAAGGGGGCCGGAAACACCATATATTTT
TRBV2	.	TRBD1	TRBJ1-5	CASTGTGVQPQHF	TGTGCCAGCACTGGGACAGGGGTCCAGCCCCAGCATTTT
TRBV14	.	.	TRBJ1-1	CASSQGVGILALNTEAFF	TGTGCCAGCAGCCAAGGGGTGGGCATACTTGCTTTGAACACTGAAGCTTTCTTT
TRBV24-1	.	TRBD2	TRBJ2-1	CATSDFTPSTSGGAYNEQFF	TGTGCCACCAGTGATTTCACCCCATCGACTAGCGGGGGGGCCTACAATGAGCAGTTCTTC
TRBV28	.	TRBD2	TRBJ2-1	CASSPTYGGRDPSEQFF	TGTGCCAGCAGTCCAACTTATGGGGGGAGGGATCCCAGCGAGCAGTTCTTC
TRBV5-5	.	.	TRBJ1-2	CASSSGAGVGYGYTF	TGTGCCAGCAGCTCCGGAGCGGGGGTGGGCTATGGCTACACCTTC
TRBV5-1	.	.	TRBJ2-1	CASSDTSSYNEQFF	TGCGCCAGCAGCGATACGAGCTCCTACAATGAGCAGTTCTTC
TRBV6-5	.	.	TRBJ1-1	CASSYVQGKNTEAFF	TGTGCCAGCAGTTACGTACAGGGAAAGAACACTGAAGCTTTCTTT
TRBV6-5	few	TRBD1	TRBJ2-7	CASSPGQGVYEQYF	TGTGCCAGCAGCCCGGGACAGGGGGTCTACGAGCAGTACTTC
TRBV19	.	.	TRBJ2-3	CASSKSQVSTDTQYF	TGTGCCAGTAGTAAAAGTCAGGTTAGCACAGATACGCAGTATTTT
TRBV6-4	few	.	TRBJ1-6	CASSGGYNSPLHF	TGTGCCAGCAGTGGTGGCTATAATTCACCCCTCCACTTT
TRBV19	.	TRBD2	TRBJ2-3	CASSPELAGDLTDTQYF	TGTGCCAGTAGTCCTGAGCTAGCGGGAGATCTGACAGATACGCAGTATTTT
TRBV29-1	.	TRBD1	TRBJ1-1	CSAGQGNTEAFF	TGCAGCGCAGGACAGGGGAACACTGAAGCTTTCTTT
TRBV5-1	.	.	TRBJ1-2	CASSLEQVYGYTF	TGCGCCAGCAGCTTGGAACAGGTCTATGGCTACACCTTC
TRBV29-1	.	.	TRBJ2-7	CSVEDREQGPYEQYF	TGCAGCGTTGAAGATCGAGAACAGGGCCCCTACGAGCAGTACTTC
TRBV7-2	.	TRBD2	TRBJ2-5	CASSFAGEETQYF	TGTGCCAGCAGCTTTGCGGGGGAAGAGACCCAGTACTTC
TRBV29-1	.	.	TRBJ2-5	CSVDVPPRETQYF	TGCAGCGTTGACGTCCCCCCGCGGGAGACCCAGTACTTC
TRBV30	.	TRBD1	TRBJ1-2	CAWGDYRDRGTGYTF	TGTGCCTGGGGGGATTACCGGGACAGGGGTACCGGCTACACCTTC
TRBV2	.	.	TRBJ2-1	CASSARSSSYNEQFF	TGTGCCAGCAGTGCACGGTCGAGCTCCTACAATGAGCAGTTCTTC
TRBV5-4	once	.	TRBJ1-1	CASSFYEKTEAFF	TGTGCCAGCAGCTTCTATGAAAAGACTGAAGCTTTCTTT